This T cell receptor (beta chain) was recorded in a study of blood T cell repertoires in COVID-19. Study details: Samples came from the United States, Italy and Spain, spanning acute and convalescent COVID-19.

Method: immunoSEQ multiplex PCR; TCRdb's copy keeps in-frame clones and lacks some. This table holds about 75,000 clones, around 90% found once. V was shortened by 2 bases and J by 4 bases, with 10 bases between the two germline ends. This CDR3 has 14 amino acids. Per germline, CDR1 KGHDR and CDR2 SFDVKD. The sample consisted of peripheral blood. The chain combines TRBV24-1 with TRBJ2-5; D might be TRBD1 (5 bases). The sequence was collected from a human donor in a cohort sampled during active COVID-19. CDR3 sequence reads: CATSDSREGETQYF. Here the CDR3 DNA reads TGTGCCACCAGTGATTCCAGGGAAGGAGAGACCCAGTACTTC.